Shown below are 9 T cell receptor beta chains from a single sample sequenced in a study of blood T cell repertoires in COVID-19. TCRdb keeps only in-frame clones here, not all; method: immunoSEQ multiplex PCR. This sample has tens of thousands of clones, with roughly 90% found just once. Material for sequencing was peripheral blood. These receptors all stem from a human donor in a cohort sampled during active COVID-19.

The V gene is TRBV5-6, the J gene TRBJ2-6, with 10 bases identical to TRBD2. Trimming took 7 bases from V and 0 from J; bases not matched to a gene: 4. The CDR3 runs to 16 residues. Germline values: CDR1 SGHDT, CDR2 YYEEEE. The CDR3 sequence is CASGLAASSGANVLTF. The DNA for the CDR3 is TGTGCCAGCGGACTAGCGGCCTCCTCTGGGGCCAACGTCCTGACTTTC.

The CDR3 loop is CSAPRGYEQYF. The DNA for the CDR3 is TGCAGTGCTCCTCGGGGCTACGAGCAGTACTTC. The chain has TRBV20-1 and TRBJ2-7; possibly TRBD2 for D (5 bases). Germline CDR1 and CDR2: DFQATT and SNEGSKA (reference sequence). Trimming shortened V by 5 bases and J by 3 bases, and 8 bases separated the two germline ends. The length of the CDR3 is 11 residues.

The chain has TRBV30 and TRBJ2-3, with 12 bases matching TRBD1. V lost 3 bases to trimming and J lost 4 bases; unmatched junction nucleotides: 5. Germline V CDR1 and CDR2: GTSNPN, SVGIG (reference sequence). The length of the CDR3 is 15 residues. CDR3 nucleotide sequence: TGTGCCTGGAGCACCGGGACAGGGGGCGCAGATACGCAGTATTTT. Translating gives CAWSTGTGGADTQYF.

The V gene is TRBV13, the J gene TRBJ2-4; 7 bases agree with TRBD2. Germline V gene lookup returns CDR1 PRHDT and CDR2 FYEKMQ (reference sequence). With V trimmed by 10 bases and J by 14 bases, 14 bases remained unmatched. The CDR3 contains 12 residues. The CDR3 region is CAIPIGSSGKYF. CDR3 DNA sequence: TGTGCCATCCCTATTGGGTCTAGCGGAAAGTACTTC.

This rearrangement joins TRBV28 to TRBJ2-3; D might be TRBD2 (5 bases). The germline V gene has CDR1 MDHEN and CDR2 SYDVKM. V was pared by 5 bases and J by 6 bases, with 9 bases between. The CDR3 contains 12 residues. As DNA, the CDR3 is TGTGCCAGCAGTCTAGCTGTTGATACGCAGTATTTT. Translating it yields CASSLAVDTQYF.

The V gene is TRBV7-8, the J gene TRBJ2-7; 8 positions match TRBD2. CDR3 length equals 15 residues. CDR1 SGHVS and CDR2 FQNEAQ come from the germline V gene. V lost 1 base, J lost 5 bases, and 7 bases stayed unmatched. CDR3 sequence (DNA): TGTGCCAGCAGCTTAGTCATTAGCGGGATGAACGAGCAGTACTTC. Amino acid sequence: CASSLVISGMNEQYF.

The V and J genes are TRBV2 and TRBJ2-7; a possible D gene is TRBD1 (9 bases). The germline V and J ends were trimmed by 10 bases and 6 bases, with 19 bases remaining between them. This CDR3 has 13 amino acids. The germline CDR1 and CDR2 sequences are SNHLY and FYNNEI. The CDR3 nucleotides read TGTGCCACCGGGAGGGACAGGGTTGGCGAGCAGTACTTC. The encoded protein is CATGRDRVGEQYF.

This clone was seen only a few times. The chain uses TRBV7-2 and TRBJ2-1; 7 positions agree with TRBD2. The V gene's germline CDR1 is SGHTA and CDR2 FQGNSA. V trimming: 5 bases; J trimming: 8 bases; junction bases outside the gene matches: 15. The CDR3 runs 16 residues. The CDR3 loop reads CASSQSGGGPIYEQFF. CDR3 DNA: TGTGCCAGCAGCCAGAGTGGGGGAGGGCCGATATATGAGCAGTTCTTC.

V usage is TRBV3-1 (or the pseudogene TRBV3-2) and J usage is TRBJ2-7; 9 bases map to TRBD2. J lost 2 bases, V lost 3 bases, and 2 bases had no gene match. The germline CDR1 and CDR2 sequences are LGHDT and YNNKEL (reference sequence). The CDR3 runs 14 residues. CDR3 in DNA: TGTGCCAGCAGCCATCTAGCGGGGACCTACGAGCAGTACTTC. Translating gives CASSHLAGTYEQYF.